This T cell receptor beta chain was captured in a study of blood T cells in healthy people across ages. Germline CDR1 is SQVTM and CDR2 is ANQGSEA. V dropped 0 bases and J dropped 7 bases, with 19 bases sitting between them. This CDR3 is built from 16 residues. A J-beta primer mix and a sample-barcoded 5' primer were used in a second PCR of roughly 6 to 11 cycles. With 12 random nucleotides, a template-switch adaptor tagged each individual cDNA molecule. From each sample, at least 3 million paired-end reads containing CDR3 were obtained. In TCRdb, the 5' RACE reads were re-called with MiXCR into one record per CDR3 protein. The sample shows around 1,000,000 distinct CDR3 sequences, under 30% of them seen only once. The data also belong to a second study, concerning T cells of mothers and their children.

This sequence was found in a girl aged 2 to 9 in good health. The rearrangement links TRBV29-1 to TRBJ2-1; a possible D gene is TRBD1 (6 bases). Sample: blood. The CDR3, as DNA: TGCAGCGTTGAAGAGATCTACAGGGTCGATAGGAATGAGCAGTTCTTC. Translated: CSVEEIYRVDRNEQFF.